The present TCR beta chain was sequenced within a study of blood T cell repertoires in COVID-19. The ends lost 0 bases at V and 5 bases at J; junction bases unmatched: 12. The CDR3 consists of 19 residues. In germline, CDR1 is LGHDT, CDR2 YNNKEL (reference sequence). Under the authors' procedure: Estimates of nucleated cell counts were drawn from the amplification of reference gene primers. Sequencing was performed with immunoSEQ multiplex PCR; in TCRdb, only in-frame clones are kept and a portion is missing. For V, J and clone size, that table is used; D and trimming come from the DNA. The sample carries some 190,000 clones, around 76% recorded once.

This clonotype was obtained from a woman aged 50 to 60 with active or convalescent COVID-19. Sequenced sample: peripheral blood. V is TRBV3-1 (or the pseudogene TRBV3-2) and J is TRBJ2-3; 12 bases are shared with TRBD2. The chain's CDR3 is CASSQDRRTSGTRGDTQYF. As DNA, the CDR3 is TGTGCCAGCAGCCAAGATCGCCGGACTAGCGGGACGCGGGGAGATACGCAGTATTTT.